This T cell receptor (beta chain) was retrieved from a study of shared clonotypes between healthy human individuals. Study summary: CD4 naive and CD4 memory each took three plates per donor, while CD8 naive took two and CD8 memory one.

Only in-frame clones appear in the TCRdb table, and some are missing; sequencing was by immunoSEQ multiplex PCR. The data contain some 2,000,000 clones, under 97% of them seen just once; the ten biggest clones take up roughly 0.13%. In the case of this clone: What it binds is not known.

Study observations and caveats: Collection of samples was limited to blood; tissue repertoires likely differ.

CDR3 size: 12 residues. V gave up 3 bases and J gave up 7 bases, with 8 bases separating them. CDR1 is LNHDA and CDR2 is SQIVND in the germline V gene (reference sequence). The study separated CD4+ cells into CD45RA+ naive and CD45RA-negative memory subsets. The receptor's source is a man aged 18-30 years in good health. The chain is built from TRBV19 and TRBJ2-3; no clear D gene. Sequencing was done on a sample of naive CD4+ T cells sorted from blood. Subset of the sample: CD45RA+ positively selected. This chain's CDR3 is CASSMGPNTQYF. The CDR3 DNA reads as TGTGCCAGTAGTATGGGCCCCAATACGCAGTATTTT.